A selection of T cell receptor beta chains follows, all from one sample in a study of blood T cell repertoires in COVID-19. Produced via immunoSEQ multiplex PCR; TCRdb's table is partial and in-frame only. The table shows 65,000 to 95,000 clones, with more than 85% occurring only once. Sequenced material: peripheral blood. These receptor sequences come from a man aged 45 to 65 with COVID-19, enrolled during active disease. Each CDR3 is given with its conserved first and last residue. Each record gives: D gene, J gene, V gene, clone size, CDR3 protein, CDR3 DNA. A D gene is named only where the DNA matches it firmly. Clone size is not always given. Where it is, it says once, few, many or a class for expanded clones.

TRBD2,TRBJ2-1,TRBV4-1,-,CASSQDEAGAYNEQFF,TGCGCCAGCAGCCAAGACGAAGCGGGAGCCTACAATGAGCAGTTCTTC
-,TRBJ1-3,TRBV23-1,once,CASSQPTGHGPSGNTIYF,TGCGCCAGCAGTCAACCCACTGGACACGGACCATCTGGAAACACCATATATTTT
TRBD2,TRBJ2-1,TRBV7-2,-,CASSSLSSGSTEQFF,TGTGCCAGCAGCTCCCTCTCTAGCGGGAGTACTGAGCAGTTCTTC
TRBD2,TRBJ2-3,TRBV9,-,CASSVRAGLATDTQYF,TGTGCCAGCAGCGTCCGAGCGGGACTAGCAACAGATACGCAGTATTTT
-,TRBJ2-3,TRBV27,-,CASSWGGLTDTQYF,TGTGCCAGCAGTTGGGGCGGTCTCACAGATACGCAGTATTTT
TRBD1,TRBJ1-4,TRBV18,-,CASSPGQGTNEKLFF,TGTGCCAGCTCACCGGGACAGGGAACTAATGAAAAACTGTTTTTT
TRBD1,TRBJ1-2,TRBV7-3,-,CASSQTGMGGYTF,TGTGCCAGCAGTCAGACAGGGATGGGCGGCTACACCTTC
TRBD1,TRBJ1-5,TRBV12-3/TRBV12-4,-,CATGQGLTQPQHF,TGTGCCACCGGACAGGGGTTGACTCAGCCCCAGCATTTT
TRBD1,TRBJ2-7,TRBV6-5,-,CASSYQGAGFEQYF,TGTGCCAGCAGTTACCAGGGGGCGGGCTTCGAGCAGTACTTC
-,TRBJ1-1,TRBV30,-,CAWSVKGGAFF,TGTGCCTGGAGTGTAAAAGGAGGTGCTTTCTTT
TRBD2,TRBJ2-7,TRBV9,-,CASSLTSGISYEQYF,TGTGCCAGCAGCCTAACTAGCGGGATTTCCTACGAGCAGTACTTC
-,TRBJ2-7,TRBV5-1,-,CASSLSGVGEQYF,TGCGCCAGCAGCTTGTCAGGGGTCGGCGAGCAGTACTTC
TRBD1,TRBJ1-1,TRBV4-1,-,CASSRDIRDSNEAFF,TGCGCCAGCAGCCGAGACATCCGGGACAGCAATGAAGCTTTCTTT
TRBD1,TRBJ1-1,TRBV7-9,-,CASSAIPGGTEAFF,TGTGCCAGCAGCGCGATCCCAGGGGGCACTGAAGCTTTCTTT
TRBD2,TRBJ2-1,TRBV7-2,-,CASSPGLGIDEQFF,TGTGCCAGCAGCCCAGGACTAGGAATCGATGAGCAGTTCTTC
-,TRBJ2-7,TRBV6-5,-,CASSPPDRSTYEQYF,TGTGCCAGCAGCCCCCCCGACAGGTCTACCTACGAGCAGTACTTC
-,TRBJ2-2,TRBV6-5,-,CASSIQGTTGELFF,TGTGCCAGCAGTATACAGGGAACTACCGGGGAGCTGTTTTTT
-,TRBJ1-2,TRBV7-2,-,CASSSGAQANYGYTF,TGTGCCAGCAGCTCAGGGGCACAGGCGAACTATGGCTACACCTTC
-,TRBJ2-3,TRBV3-1/TRBV3-2,-,CASSQVVRGTDTQYF,TGTGCCAGCAGCCAAGTCGTCCGAGGGACAGATACGCAGTATTTT
TRBD1,TRBJ1-2,TRBV27,-,CASSLRGQGVYGYTF,TGTGCCAGCAGTTTGCGGGGACAGGGAGTGTATGGCTACACCTTC
-,TRBJ1-2,TRBV19,-,CASSIQGYGYTF,TGTGCCAGTAGTATACAGGGCTATGGCTACACCTTC
-,TRBJ1-3,TRBV2,once,CASSPPGLGDTIYF,TGTGCCAGCAGCCCCCCAGGGTTGGGTGACACCATATATTTT
-,TRBJ2-3,TRBV30,-,CAWMRPSTDTQYF,TGTGCCTGGATGCGCCCTAGCACAGATACGCAGTATTTT
TRBD1,TRBJ1-2,TRBV10-3,-,CAISESKQGLDYGYTF,TGTGCCATCAGTGAGTCGAAACAGGGGTTGGACTATGGCTACACCTTC
-,TRBJ1-5,TRBV4-1,few,CASSQAQNSNQPQHF,TGCGCCAGCAGCCAAGCCCAGAATAGCAATCAGCCCCAGCATTTT
TRBD1,TRBJ2-3,TRBV11-2,-,CASSSRQGGGDTQYF,TGTGCCAGCAGCTCCAGACAGGGGGGTGGAGATACGCAGTATTTT
TRBD1,TRBJ2-5,TRBV24-1,-,CATILDRVGKETQYF,TGTGCCACCATTCTAGACAGGGTAGGCAAAGAGACCCAGTACTTC
-,TRBJ1-1,TRBV9,once,CASSPLGGIEAFF,TGTGCCAGCAGCCCCCTGGGCGGGATTGAAGCTTTCTTT
TRBD1,TRBJ1-2,TRBV30,-,CAWSEQGGGGYTF,TGTGCCTGGAGTGAACAGGGGGGTGGTGGCTACACCTTC
-,TRBJ1-2,TRBV3-1/TRBV3-2,-,CASSQATGDGYTF,TGTGCCAGCAGCCAAGCGACAGGAGATGGCTACACCTTC
TRBD2,TRBJ2-5,TRBV19,-,CASSIGTSGSLETQYF,TGTGCCAGTAGTATAGGGACTAGCGGGAGCCTCGAGACCCAGTACTTC
-,TRBJ1-6,TRBV6-5,-,CASSYSDGGAGSPLHF,TGTGCCAGCAGTTACTCAGACGGAGGTGCCGGGTCACCCCTCCACTTT
-,TRBJ1-3,TRBV14,-,CASSQVHVSGNTIYF,TGTGCCAGCAGCCAAGTACACGTCTCTGGAAACACCATATATTTT
TRBD1,TRBJ2-5,TRBV14,-,CASSQDLVTGPAETQYF,TGTGCCAGCAGCCAAGATTTGGTGACAGGGCCAGCGGAGACCCAGTACTTC
-,TRBJ1-3,TRBV18,-,CASSPPAGRNTIYF,TGTGCCAGCTCACCACCCGCAGGGAGGAACACCATATATTTT
TRBD1,TRBJ2-1,TRBV2,-,CASRAGTGAGEQFF,TGTGCCAGCAGGGCCGGGACAGGGGCTGGGGAGCAGTTCTTC
-,TRBJ1-6,TRBV6-6,-,CASSYSQANSPLHF,TGTGCCAGCAGTTACTCTCAGGCAAATTCACCCCTCCACTTT
-,TRBJ2-7,TRBV4-1,-,CASSQDPEGARSSYEQYF,TGCGCCAGCAGCCAAGATCCGGAAGGGGCCCGAAGCTCCTACGAGCAGTACTTC
-,TRBJ1-2,TRBV20-1,few,CSARDRVYYTF,TGCAGTGCTAGAGATCGCGTGTATTACACCTTC
-,TRBJ2-3,TRBV7-2,-,CASSRWDTQYF,TGTGCCAGCAGCCGGTGGGATACGCAGTATTTT
TRBD2,TRBJ2-3,TRBV7-2,-,CASKERGSTDTQYF,TGTGCCAGCAAAGAGCGGGGGAGCACAGATACGCAGTATTTT
TRBD2,TRBJ2-2,TRBV5-4,-,CASSSPSGMGGELFF,TGTGCCAGCAGCAGTCCCAGCGGGATGGGCGGGGAGCTGTTTTTT
TRBD1,TRBJ2-3,TRBV7-2,-,CASSPGQGTDTQYF,TGTGCCAGCAGCCCGGGACAGGGGACAGATACGCAGTATTTT
-,TRBJ1-1,TRBV6-1,-,CASSDRTEAFF,TGTGCCAGCAGTGACAGGACTGAAGCTTTCTTT
-,TRBJ1-6,TRBV4-3,many,CASSQDRGNNSPLHF,TGCGCCAGCAGCCAAGATAGGGGGAATAATTCACCCCTCCACTTT
TRBD1,TRBJ2-7,TRBV19,-,CASSMIGQGYEQYF,TGTGCCAGTAGTATGATCGGACAGGGCTACGAGCAGTACTTC
-,TRBJ1-4,TRBV5-1,-,CASSLVGDNEKLFF,TGCGCCAGCAGCTTGGTAGGGGATAATGAAAAACTGTTTTTT
TRBD1,TRBJ1-5,TRBV5-5,-,CASSLGATGIGQPQHF,TGTGCCAGCAGCTTGGGGGCGACAGGGATTGGTCAGCCCCAGCATTTT
-,TRBJ1-3,TRBV7-9,-,CASSYTGSGNTIYF,TGTGCCAGCAGCTATACAGGCTCTGGAAACACCATATATTTT
-,TRBJ2-7,TRBV5-4,-,CASSLAPSVAYEQYF,TGTGCCAGCAGCTTGGCCCCTAGCGTTGCCTACGAGCAGTACTTC
TRBD2,TRBJ2-5,TRBV5-5,-,CASSLGTSVYQETQYF,TGTGCCAGCAGCTTGGGGACTAGCGTGTACCAAGAGACCCAGTACTTC